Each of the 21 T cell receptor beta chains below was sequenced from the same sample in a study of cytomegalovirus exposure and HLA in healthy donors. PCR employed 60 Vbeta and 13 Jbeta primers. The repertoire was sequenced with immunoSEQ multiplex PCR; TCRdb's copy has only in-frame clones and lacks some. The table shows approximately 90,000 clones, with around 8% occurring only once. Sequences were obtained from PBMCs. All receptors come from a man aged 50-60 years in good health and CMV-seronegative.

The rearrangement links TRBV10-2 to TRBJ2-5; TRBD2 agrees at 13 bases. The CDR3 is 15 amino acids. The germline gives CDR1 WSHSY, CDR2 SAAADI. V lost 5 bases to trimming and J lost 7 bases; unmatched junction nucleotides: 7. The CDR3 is CASSKLAGGPGTQYF. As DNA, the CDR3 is TGCGCCAGCAGTAAACTAGCGGGAGGGCCCGGGACCCAGTACTTC.

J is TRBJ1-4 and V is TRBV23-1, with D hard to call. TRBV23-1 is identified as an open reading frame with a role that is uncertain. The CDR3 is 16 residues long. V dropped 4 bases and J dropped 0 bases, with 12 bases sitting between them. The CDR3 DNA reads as TGCGCCAGCAGTCGTCGAGAGGTTGCAACTAATGAAAAACTGTTTTTT. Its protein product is CASSRREVATNEKLFF.

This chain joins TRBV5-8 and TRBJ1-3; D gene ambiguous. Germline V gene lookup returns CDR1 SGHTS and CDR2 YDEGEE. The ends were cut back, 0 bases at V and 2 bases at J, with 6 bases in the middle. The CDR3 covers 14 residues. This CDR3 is CASSLVPPGNTIYF. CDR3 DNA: TGTGCCAGCAGCTTGGTTCCTCCTGGAAACACCATATATTTT.

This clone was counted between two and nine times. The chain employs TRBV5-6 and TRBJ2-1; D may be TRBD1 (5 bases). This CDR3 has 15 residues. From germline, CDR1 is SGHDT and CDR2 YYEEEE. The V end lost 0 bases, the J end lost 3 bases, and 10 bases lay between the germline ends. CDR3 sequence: CASSLVARDYNEQFF. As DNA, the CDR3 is TGTGCCAGCAGCTTGGTAGCCAGGGACTACAATGAGCAGTTCTTC.

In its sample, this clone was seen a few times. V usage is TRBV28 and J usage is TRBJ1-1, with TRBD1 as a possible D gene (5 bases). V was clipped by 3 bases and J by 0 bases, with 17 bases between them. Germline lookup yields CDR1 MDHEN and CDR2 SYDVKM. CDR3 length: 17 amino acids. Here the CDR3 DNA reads TGTGCCAGCAGTTTGGGAGGGACTGGCTTAATGAACACTGAAGCTTTCTTT. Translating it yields CASSLGGTGLMNTEAFF. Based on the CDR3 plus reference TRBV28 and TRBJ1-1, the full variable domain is DVKVTQSSRYLVKRTGEKVFLECVQDMDHENMFWYRQDPGLGLRLIYFSYDVKMKEKGDIPEGYSVSREKKERFSLILESASTNQTSMYLCASSLGGTGLMNTEAFFGQGTRLTVV.

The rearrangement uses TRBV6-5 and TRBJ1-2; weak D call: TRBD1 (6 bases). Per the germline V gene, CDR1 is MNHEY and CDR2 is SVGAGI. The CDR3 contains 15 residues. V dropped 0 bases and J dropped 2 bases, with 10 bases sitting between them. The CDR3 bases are TGTGCCAGCAGTTACTCTACAGGACAGAACTATGGCTACACCTTC. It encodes CASSYSTGQNYGYTF.

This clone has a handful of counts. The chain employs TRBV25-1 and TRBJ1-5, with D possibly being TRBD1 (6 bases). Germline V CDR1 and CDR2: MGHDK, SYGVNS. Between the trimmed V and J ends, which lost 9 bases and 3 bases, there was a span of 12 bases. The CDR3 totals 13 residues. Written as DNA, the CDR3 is TGTGCCAGTGGCAGGGGCGACAATCAGCCCCAGCATTTT. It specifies CASGRGDNQPQHF.

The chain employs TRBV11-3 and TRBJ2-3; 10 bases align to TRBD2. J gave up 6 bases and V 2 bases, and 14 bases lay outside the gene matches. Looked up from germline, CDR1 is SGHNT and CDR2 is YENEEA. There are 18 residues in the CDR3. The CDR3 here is CASSLSQGGSGRADTQYF. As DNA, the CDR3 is TGTGCCAGCAGCTTATCGCAAGGAGGCAGCGGGAGGGCCGATACGCAGTATTTT.

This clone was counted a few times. The CDR3 loop reads CATSRARGASGSDEQFF. The DNA for the CDR3 is TGTGCCACCAGCAGAGCGAGGGGGGCTAGCGGGAGCGATGAGCAGTTCTTC. The gene calls are TRBV15 and TRBJ2-1; 10 bases agree with TRBD2. The CDR3 runs 17 residues. The junction had 11 bases not matched to a gene; V was cut back by 1 base and J by 8 bases. Germline CDR1 and CDR2: LNHNV and YYDKDF (reference sequence).

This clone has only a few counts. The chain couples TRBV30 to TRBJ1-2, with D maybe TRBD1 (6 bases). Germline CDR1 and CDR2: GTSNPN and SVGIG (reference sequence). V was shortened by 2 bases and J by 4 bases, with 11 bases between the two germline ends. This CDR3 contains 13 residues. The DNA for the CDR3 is TGTGCCTGGAGTAGGACAGTCCCCTATGGCTACACCTTC. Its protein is CAWSRTVPYGYTF.

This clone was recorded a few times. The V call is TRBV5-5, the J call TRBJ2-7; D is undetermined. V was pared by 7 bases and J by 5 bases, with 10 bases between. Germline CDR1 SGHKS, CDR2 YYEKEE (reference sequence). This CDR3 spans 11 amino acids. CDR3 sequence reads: CASQMSHEQYF. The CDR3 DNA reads TGTGCCAGCCAAATGTCCCACGAGCAGTACTTC.

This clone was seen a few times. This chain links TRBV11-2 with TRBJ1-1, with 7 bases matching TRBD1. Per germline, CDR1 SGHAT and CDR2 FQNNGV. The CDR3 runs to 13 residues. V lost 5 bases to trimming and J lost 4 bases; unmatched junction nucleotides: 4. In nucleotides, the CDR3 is TGTGCCAGCAGCAGACAGGGATTCACTGAAGCTTTCTTT. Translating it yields CASSRQGFTEAFF.

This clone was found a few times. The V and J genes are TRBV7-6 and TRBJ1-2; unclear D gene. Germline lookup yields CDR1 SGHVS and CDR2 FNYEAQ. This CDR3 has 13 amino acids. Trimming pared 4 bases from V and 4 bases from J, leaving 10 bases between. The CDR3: CASSSGPPYGYTF. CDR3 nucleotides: TGTGCCAGCAGCTCCGGTCCGCCCTATGGCTACACCTTC.

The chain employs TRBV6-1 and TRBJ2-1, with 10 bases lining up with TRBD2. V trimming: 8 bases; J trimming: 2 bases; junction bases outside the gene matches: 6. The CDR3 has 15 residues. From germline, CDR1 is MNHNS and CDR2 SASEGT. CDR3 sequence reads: CASLFSGGPYNEQFF. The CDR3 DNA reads TGTGCCAGCCTCTTTAGCGGGGGGCCCTACAATGAGCAGTTCTTC.

The CDR3 here is CASSALTGTDYGYTF. In DNA, the CDR3 is TGCGCCAGCAGTGCACTGACCGGGACAGACTATGGCTACACCTTC. The chain links TRBV10-2 to TRBJ1-2, with 7 bases identical to TRBD1. The germline V gene has CDR1 WSHSY and CDR2 SAAADI. The CDR3 is 15 residues long. The J segment lost 3 bases and the V segment lost 4 bases, leaving 8 bases of the junction unmatched.

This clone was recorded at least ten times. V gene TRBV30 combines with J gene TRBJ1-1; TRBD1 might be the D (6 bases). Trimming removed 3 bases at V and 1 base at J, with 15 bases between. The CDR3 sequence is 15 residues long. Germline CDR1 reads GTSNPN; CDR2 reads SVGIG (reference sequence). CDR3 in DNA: TGTGCCTGGAGGAGGACGGACAGCGGGAACACTGAAGCTTTCTTT. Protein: CAWRRTDSGNTEAFF.

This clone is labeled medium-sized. The CDR3 DNA reads as TGTGCCAGTAGTATGCGGAATCAGCCCCAGCATTTT. Translation: CASSMRNQPQHF. The chain uses TRBV19 and TRBJ1-5; unclear D gene. Germline assignment: CDR1 LNHDA and CDR2 SQIVND (reference sequence). This CDR3 region has 12 residues. V dropped 3 bases and J dropped 4 bases, with 4 bases sitting between them.

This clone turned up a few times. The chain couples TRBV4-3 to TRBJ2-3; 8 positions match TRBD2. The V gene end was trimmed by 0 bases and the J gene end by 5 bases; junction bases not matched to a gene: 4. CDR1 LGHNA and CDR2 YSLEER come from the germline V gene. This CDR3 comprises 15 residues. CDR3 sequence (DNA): TGCGCCAGCAGCCAAGAGGGACGGGGGGGAGATACGCAGTATTTT. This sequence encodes CASSQEGRGGDTQYF.

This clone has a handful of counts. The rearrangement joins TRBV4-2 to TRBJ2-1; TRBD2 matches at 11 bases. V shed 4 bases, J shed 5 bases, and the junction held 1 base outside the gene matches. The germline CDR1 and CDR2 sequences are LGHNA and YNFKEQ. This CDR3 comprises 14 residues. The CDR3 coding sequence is TGTGCCAGCAGCCGACTAGCGGGAAACAATGAGCAGTTCTTC. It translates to CASSRLAGNNEQFF.

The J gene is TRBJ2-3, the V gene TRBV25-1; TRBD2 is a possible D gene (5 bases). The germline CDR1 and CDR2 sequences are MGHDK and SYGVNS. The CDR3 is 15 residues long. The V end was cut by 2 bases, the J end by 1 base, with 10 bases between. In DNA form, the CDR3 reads TGTGCCAGCAGTGAAGGCGGGCACCGCACAGATACGCAGTATTTT. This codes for CASSEGGHRTDTQYF.

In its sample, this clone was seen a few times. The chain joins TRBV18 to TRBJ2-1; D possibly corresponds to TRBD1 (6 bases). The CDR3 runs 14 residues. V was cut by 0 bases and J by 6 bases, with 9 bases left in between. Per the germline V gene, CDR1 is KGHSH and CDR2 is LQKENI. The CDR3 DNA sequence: TGTGCCAGCTCACCACCTCTACAGGGCAATGAGCAGTTCTTC. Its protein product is CASSPPLQGNEQFF.